The 26 T cell receptor beta chains below all came from one sample that was sequenced in a study of cytomegalovirus exposure and HLA in healthy donors. PCR employed 60 Vbeta and 13 Jbeta primers. The method was immunoSEQ multiplex PCR; TCRdb's version includes in-frame clones alone and lacks a portion of them. The sample holds more than 140,000 clones, less than 65% seen once. The sequencing sample was made of PBMCs. These TCRs come from a woman between 25 and 40 years old in good health and CMV-seropositive.

The chain couples TRBV13 to TRBJ2-5; 11 bases line up with TRBD1. Germline CDR1 is PRHDT and CDR2 is FYEKMQ (reference sequence). The CDR3 loop spans 17 amino acids. V dropped 5 bases and J dropped 2; count of bases not matched to a gene: 10. CDR3 in DNA: TGTGCCAGCAGCCCCGGGACAGGGGGGCGAGGACAAGAGACCCAGTACTTC. It yields the protein CASSPGTGGRGQETQYF.

The chain employs TRBV29-1 and TRBJ2-7, with no clear D. The CDR3 is 13 amino acids. Trimming took 6 bases from V and 2 from J, leaving 14 bases between them. Germline-derived CDR1 and CDR2 are SQVTM and ANQGSEA. The CDR3 here is CSVEVQFPYEQYF. The CDR3 DNA is TGCAGCGTAGAGGTGCAGTTCCCCTACGAGCAGTACTTC.

The rearrangement links TRBV11-2 to TRBJ2-3; TRBD1 is a possible D gene (6 bases). There are 18 residues in the CDR3. Germline V gene lookup returns CDR1 SGHAT and CDR2 FQNNGV. V was trimmed by 6 bases and J by 2 bases, leaving 24 bases between them. The CDR3 loop is CASSPYPVQGLSTDTQYF. DNA of the CDR3: TGTGCCAGCAGTCCATACCCCGTACAGGGTCTGTCCACAGATACGCAGTATTTT.

The chain recombines TRBV28 with TRBJ1-5, with 8 bases lining up with TRBD1. CDR1 and CDR2 (germline): MDHEN, SYDVKM. The CDR3 extends over 16 amino acids. V dropped 6 bases and J dropped 6; count of bases not matched to a gene: 13. CDR3 amino acids: CASSNLGQGRGQPQHF. DNA of the CDR3: TGTGCCAGCAGCAATCTAGGACAGGGACGAGGTCAGCCCCAGCATTTT.

The V gene is TRBV27, the J gene TRBJ1-6, with 9 bases fitting TRBD1. V shed 6 bases and J 10 bases; nucleotides not matched to a gene: 1. This CDR3 region has 12 residues. Germline V lookup: CDR1 MNHEY, CDR2 SMNVEV (reference sequence). CDR3 coding DNA: TGTGCCAGCAGGACAGGGGGGTCACCCCTCCACTTT. Protein: CASRTGGSPLHF.

The count of this clone is one. V is TRBV10-3 and J is TRBJ2-7, with 10 nucleotides matching TRBD1. The CDR3 extends over 13 amino acids. J gave up 3 bases and V 8 bases, and 4 bases lay outside the gene matches. Germline V gene data show CDR1 as ENHRY and CDR2 as SYGVKD. The CDR3 region is CAIAGQGDYEQYF. CDR3 nucleotide sequence: TGTGCCATCGCCGGACAGGGGGACTACGAGCAGTACTTC.

The V and J genes are TRBV5-1 and TRBJ2-7; TRBD2 matches 13 bases. From germline, CDR1 is SGHRS and CDR2 YFSETQ. The CDR3 covers 17 residues. V gave up 7 bases and J gave up 6 bases; unmatched junction bases: 16. Here the CDR3 reads CASQGLAGVTNPLEQYF. The CDR3 DNA sequence: TGCGCCAGCCAAGGACTAGCGGGAGTCACAAACCCCCTCGAGCAGTACTTC.

The rearrangement uses TRBV7-7 and TRBJ1-3; 10 bases map to TRBD1. CDR1 and CDR2 from the germline V gene are SSHAT and FNYEAQ (reference sequence). The CDR3 runs 16 residues. The CDR3 sequence is CAVQGDRGRPGNTIYF. As DNA, the CDR3 is TGTGCTGTCCAGGGGGACAGGGGACGCCCGGGAAACACCATATATTTT.

The chain links TRBV13 to TRBJ2-5, with D unclear. This CDR3 region has 11 residues. Germline values: CDR1 PRHDT, CDR2 FYEKMQ (reference sequence). The V end was cut by 2 bases, the J end by 5 bases, with 3 bases between. CDR3 loop: CASSLSETQYF. DNA of the CDR3: TGTGCCAGCAGCTTATCGGAGACCCAGTACTTC.

The rearrangement joins TRBV4-2 to TRBJ2-3; D gene ambiguous. The CDR3 runs 16 residues. Germline CDR1 is LGHNA and CDR2 is YNFKEQ. Trimming left V 2 bases short and J 0 bases short, with 12 bases between. CDR3 in DNA: TGTGCCAGCAGCCAATCTTTTCCCGGGAGCACAGATACGCAGTATTTT. Translated, it gives CASSQSFPGSTDTQYF.

The genes are TRBV6-5 and TRBJ1-2; D may be TRBD1 (5 bases). This CDR3 is built from 14 residues. CDR1 is MNHEY, CDR2 SVGAGI, per germline. V shed 1 base and J shed 8 bases, with 14 bases lying between them. The CDR3 sequence: CASSYLGRGEGYTF. The CDR3 DNA follows: TGTGCCAGCAGTTACTTGGGTAGGGGCGAGGGCTACACCTTC.

The rearrangement uses TRBV4-1 and TRBJ2-7, with 10 bases matching TRBD2. Germline V gene data show CDR1 as MGHRA and CDR2 as YSYEKL. The CDR3 loop spans 17 amino acids. V gave up 1 base and J gave up 2 bases; unmatched junction bases: 8. CDR3 coding DNA: TGCGCCAGCAGCCAAGGGGTTAGCGGGAGGAGTACCTACGAGCAGTACTTC. This encodes CASSQGVSGRSTYEQYF.

The V call is TRBV5-1, the J call TRBJ1-1, with 7 bases identical to TRBD1. The V gene's germline CDR1 is SGHRS and CDR2 YFSETQ. With 4 bases clipped from V and 5 bases from J, the junction kept 5 bases outside the gene matches. The CDR3 sequence is 13 residues long. The CDR3 reads CASSIGQATEAFF. CDR3 in DNA: TGCGCCAGCAGCATAGGACAGGCGACTGAAGCTTTCTTT.

The genes are TRBV2 and TRBJ2-1, with 13 bases identical to TRBD2. The CDR3 totals 13 residues. Germline V gene sequence: CDR1 SNHLY, CDR2 FYNNEI. Trimming at V came to 6 bases and at J to 11 bases, leaving 4 bases not matched to a gene. The CDR3 reads CASSGLAGEKQFF. In DNA form, the CDR3 reads TGTGCCAGCAGCGGACTAGCGGGAGAGAAGCAGTTCTTC.

In this sample, this clone turned up once. The chain carries TRBV5-6 and TRBJ2-7; 9 positions match TRBD1. Germline V gene data show CDR1 as SGHDT and CDR2 as YYEEEE. Trimming cost V 2 bases and J 2 bases; bases outside gene matches: 11. The length of the CDR3 is 17 residues. The CDR3 here is CASSFGVGQGLAYEQYF. DNA of the CDR3: TGTGCCAGCAGCTTTGGTGTGGGACAGGGTCTGGCCTACGAGCAGTACTTC.

V and J are TRBV14 and TRBJ1-1; TRBD1 agrees at 7 bases. CDR3 length: 17 residues. J lost 0 bases, V lost 1 base, and 8 bases had no gene match. Germline V gene lookup returns CDR1 SGHDN and CDR2 FVKESK. The CDR3 region is CASSQGVSDRLNTEAFF. The CDR3 region has the DNA TGTGCCAGCAGCCAAGGGGTGTCGGACAGGCTGAACACTGAAGCTTTCTTT.

In this sample, this clone turned up once. The chain joins TRBV5-5 to TRBJ2-1, with 7 positions matching TRBD1. The junction had 4 bases not matched to a gene; V was cut back by 4 bases and J by 6 bases. Germline-derived CDR1 and CDR2 are SGHKS and YYEKEE (reference sequence). The CDR3 loop spans 13 amino acids. CDR3 in amino acids: CASSTYRGNEQFF. CDR3 nucleotide sequence: TGTGCCAGCAGCACCTACAGGGGCAATGAGCAGTTCTTC.

V and J are TRBV10-1 and TRBJ1-1; TRBD1 might be the D (5 bases). The CDR3 runs to 13 residues. The V gene lost 7 bases and the J gene lost 3 bases, with 12 bases spanning the gap. Germline V gene data show CDR1 as WNHNN and CDR2 as SYGVQD (reference sequence). DNA of the CDR3: TGCGCCAGCATGGCAGGGCGTCACACTGAAGCTTTCTTT. Encoded protein: CASMAGRHTEAFF.

In this sample, this clone turned up once. The gene calls are TRBV2 and TRBJ2-7, with 14 bases aligning to TRBD2. The germline V gene has CDR1 SNHLY and CDR2 FYNNEI. The CDR3 covers 15 residues. V lost 6 bases to trimming and J lost 0 bases; unmatched junction nucleotides: 1. Here the CDR3 reads CASRGTSGSSYEQYF. The CDR3 DNA follows: TGTGCCAGCAGGGGGACTAGCGGGAGCTCCTACGAGCAGTACTTC.

The chain joins TRBV14 to TRBJ2-7, with D perhaps TRBD2 (7 bases). V was cut by 5 bases and J by 1 base, with 9 bases left in between. Germline loops: CDR1 SGHDN, CDR2 FVKESK. The CDR3 sequence is 13 residues long. As DNA, the CDR3 is TGTGCCAGCAGCGGGGGGGCATCCTACGAGCAGTACTTC. It translates to CASSGGASYEQYF.

The chain uses TRBV25-1 and TRBJ2-5, with a possible D match to TRBD1 (6 bases). The last part of the DNA fits TRBJ2-7 better; the J call may be wrong. The CDR3 extends over 15 amino acids. The V gene's germline CDR1 is MGHDK and CDR2 SYGVNS. This CDR3 is CASTWTDSSVGEQYF. The CDR3 DNA is TGTGCCAGCACTTGGACAGATAGCTCGGTGGGCGAGCAGTACTTC.

The rearrangement joins TRBV15 to TRBJ1-4; TRBD1 agrees at 11 bases. The CDR3 is made up of 17 amino acids. The V gene's germline CDR1 is LNHNV and CDR2 YYDKDF (reference sequence). V shed 2 bases, J shed 3 bases, and the junction held 5 bases outside the gene matches. CDR3 region: CATSRKGGQGANEKLFF. The DNA of the CDR3 is TGTGCCACCAGCAGAAAGGGGGGACAGGGGGCTAATGAAAAACTGTTTTTT.

V is TRBV27 and J is TRBJ2-1, with TRBD1 matching over 7 bases. The CDR3 is 18 amino acids. Unmatched junction bases numbered 22, after V lost 6 bases and J lost 8 bases. Germline V CDR1 and CDR2: MNHEY, SMNVEV (reference sequence). The CDR3 here is CASSPRQGRRMRLDEQFF. In DNA, the CDR3 is TGTGCCAGCAGCCCCAGACAGGGTAGGAGGATGAGATTAGATGAGCAGTTCTTC.

This chain joins TRBV5-1 and TRBJ2-5; TRBD2 might be the D (6 bases). V shed 3 bases and J shed 2 bases, with 17 bases lying between them. The CDR3 has 16 amino acids. The germline CDR1 and CDR2 sequences are SGHRS and YFSETQ. The CDR3 loop is CASSSGTLRGQETQYF. The CDR3 nucleotides are TGCGCCAGCAGCTCTGGGACTCTGAGGGGTCAAGAGACCCAGTACTTC. Variable domain in full (rest from reference TRBV5-1 and TRBJ2-5): KAGVTQTPRYLIKTRGQQVTLSCSPISGHRSVSWYQQTPGQGLQFLFEYFSETQRNKGNFPGRFSGRQFSNSRSEMNVSTLELGDSALYLCASSSGTLRGQETQYFGPGTRLLVL.

This chain connects TRBV19 to TRBJ1-5; 8 bases fit TRBD1. The ends lost 7 bases at V and 4 bases at J; junction bases unmatched: 6. This CDR3 spans 14 amino acids. CDR1 and CDR2 (germline): LNHDA, SQIVND (reference sequence). CDR3 region: CASMGQERNQPQHF. DNA for the CDR3: TGTGCCAGTATGGGACAGGAAAGGAATCAGCCCCAGCATTTT.

This clone was recorded a few times. The germline gene is not matched at one end of the junction; a read error may be the cause. DNA of the CDR3: TGTGCCAGCAGTCCCCAGGGGAGCAGGACTGTAGCTTTCTTT. Its protein is CASSPQGSRTVAFF. The rearrangement uses TRBV6-4 and TRBJ1-1, with D tentatively TRBD1 (6 bases). Per germline, CDR1 MRHNA and CDR2 SNTAGT. This CDR3 has 14 amino acids.